Included here is one T cell receptor beta chain sequence, with context. The table lists this clone with a few counts. What this receptor recognizes is not known. Gene names and germline sequences refer to the mouse in this case. The CDR3 end is not reached by the read, which stops 4 residues before it; the germline J gene fills it in. Receptor libraries were prepared by the immunoSEQ multiplex PCR assay. RNA was extracted from all samples and reverse transcribed into cDNA, which served as template for TCR sequencing. First-strand cDNA was synthesized with SuperScript III using a 2:1 mix of oligo-dT and random hexamers. A synthetic immune receptor repertoire was used to assess amplification bias, and residual bias was removed computationally. Libraries were sequenced on Illumina HiSeq with 60 bp reads covering the CDR3, read from J toward V. For the original study's pipeline: Raw reads were preprocessed to remove errors, and CDR3 was defined by IMGT conventions from the conserved cysteine to phenylalanine. Clonality was computed as 1 minus the Shannon entropy, with the entropy normalized by log2 of the number of productive unique TCRs. Whether each scalp clone was CD4 or CD8 was inferred by checking scalp TCRbeta sequences against the CD4 and CD8 repertoires from sorted blood. This immuneACCESS table, as held by TCRdb, lists in-frame sequences with V and J called but not all clones. Of the missing ones, under half trace to an unresolved V gene in checked studies; the others have no known cause. V, J and clone size reflect that table, while D and trimming were determined from the DNA. For this sample, about 110,000 clones appear and none is a singleton. The ten largest clones add up to roughly 21% of the sample.

Reading from cysteine to phenylalanine, the CDR3 counts 14 amino acids. The DNA covers only part of the CDR3, 30 bases in frame from base 1. Between the V and J ends, shortened by 2 bases and 0 bases respectively, the junction contains 6 bases. For CDR1 and CDR2, the germline V gene (reference sequence) lists SNHLY and FYNGKV. The record originates from a study of CD8+ T cells in alopecia areata (dated by TCRdb to the late 2010s). About the investigation overall: Female C3H/HeJ recipients, roughly 6-11 weeks old, were grafted with skin from C3H/HeJ donors with spontaneous alopecia (about 6-13 months old). The study used high-throughput TCRbeta sequencing to examine T cell clonal expansion in alopecia areata, in both the C3H/HeJ mouse model and human patients. On the human side, TCRbeta sequencing was run on scalp tissue and on sorted CD4+ and CD8+ peripheral blood T cells from healthy controls and from alopecia areata patients with either patchy or totalis/universalis disease. Clonality in the scalp was compared among normal scalp (n=4), patchy alopecia areata scalp (n=8), and alopecia totalis/universalis scalp (n=8). RNA came from the PAXgene miRNA kit for fixed scalp, the miRNeasy kit for PBMCs, and the RNeasy kit for mouse skin. TCRbeta CDR3 regions were amplified by immunoSEQ multiplex PCR using 35 Vbeta forward and 13 Jbeta reverse primers.

Overall study outcomes, separate from this receptor: Resident alphabeta T cells in normal human skin are also sequenced, complicating scalp TCR repertoire analysis, unlike mouse skin dominated by gammadelta T cells. Lesional scalp, especially in alopecia totalis/universalis, showed higher clonality and more expanded CD8+ clones than normal scalp, suggesting antigenic drive. Shared TCR sequences between patients were less evident than in mice, which may be partly attributable to HLA diversity in the patient population.

The sequence was collected from a C3H/HeJ mouse with alopecia areata. Mice in this strain carry MHC haplotype H2-k. The V gene is TRBV3 and the J gene is TRBJ2-5; a confident D gene designation cannot be given. Sequencing was carried out using lesional skin. The CDR3 protein sequence reads: CASSLSSNQDTQYF. Incomplete CDR3 DNA: TGTGCCAGCAGCTTAAGCAGTAACCAAGAC.